The 14 T cell receptor beta chains in this list originate from one sample, sequenced in a study of cytomegalovirus exposure and HLA in healthy donors. The PCR was carried out with 60 Vbeta primers and 13 Jbeta primers. This table comes from immunoSEQ multiplex PCR, and its TCRdb copy is limited to in-frame clones, with some not included. The table has approximately 110,000 clones, 65% to 80% seen once. The sequenced material came from PBMCs. Receptors originate from a human donor in good health.

The chain combines TRBV7-3 with TRBJ2-3; 10 nucleotides agree with TRBD2. This CDR3 contains 15 residues. Germline CDR1 reads SGHTA; CDR2 reads FQGTGA. With 2 bases clipped from V and 4 bases from J, the junction kept 3 bases outside the gene matches. CDR3 bases: TGTGCCAGCAGCTTACTAGCGGGAGTGTCAGATACGCAGTATTTT. It specifies CASSLLAGVSDTQYF.

This rearrangement joins TRBV27 to TRBJ2-3; perhaps TRBD1 as D (6 bases). The CDR3 is 14 amino acids. V was pared by 6 bases and J by 8 bases, with 18 bases between. Per germline, CDR1 MNHEY and CDR2 SMNVEV (reference sequence). In nucleotides, the CDR3 is TGTGCCAGCAGAACAAGGGGGACCTTATTTACGCAGTATTTT. Protein product: CASRTRGTLFTQYF.

V is TRBV6-5 and J is TRBJ1-5, with D maybe TRBD1 (5 bases). V was cut by 3 bases and J by 2 bases, with 11 bases left in between. Looked up from germline, CDR1 is MNHEY and CDR2 is SVGAGI. This CDR3 has 15 amino acids. CDR3 amino acids: CASSYSGRGNQPQHF. The CDR3 nucleotides are TGTGCCAGCAGTTATTCAGGGCGAGGCAATCAGCCCCAGCATTTT.

This clone was recorded only once. The V gene is TRBV5-1, the J gene TRBJ1-4; D not certain. V was pared by 4 bases and J by 6 bases, with 13 bases between. This CDR3 has 14 amino acids. From germline, CDR1 is SGHRS and CDR2 YFSETQ. The CDR3 DNA reads TGCGCCAGCAGCAGCGGACTGGGTCATGAAAAACTGTTTTTT. Translated, it gives CASSSGLGHEKLFF.

V and J are TRBV2 and TRBJ1-1; no clear D. CDR3 size: 14 residues. Trimming took off 4 bases at V and 0 bases at J, with 9 bases between the two ends. From germline, CDR1 is SNHLY and CDR2 FYNNEI. This chain's CDR3 is CASSVGNMNTEAFF. DNA for the CDR3: TGTGCCAGCAGTGTGGGCAACATGAACACTGAAGCTTTCTTT.

The chain couples TRBV6-5 to TRBJ2-1, with 8 positions matching TRBD2. The CDR3 runs 16 residues. V lost 0 bases to trimming and J lost 5 bases; unmatched junction nucleotides: 6. CDR1 and CDR2 (germline): MNHEY, SVGAGI. The DNA of the CDR3 is TGTGCCAGCAGTTACTCGACGGGACTAGAGGACAATGAGCAGTTCTTC. This encodes CASSYSTGLEDNEQFF.

The chain is built from TRBV30 and TRBJ2-5, with D perhaps TRBD1 (5 bases). Matching the DNA end better, TRBJ2-7 makes the J call doubtful. There are 15 residues in the CDR3. Germline V CDR1 and CDR2: GTSNPN, SVGIG (reference sequence). For the CDR3, the DNA is TGTGCCTGGAGTGTAATTGCGTCCAGGGCCAACGAGCAGTACTTC. It yields the protein CAWSVIASRANEQYF.

The chain has TRBV28 and TRBJ1-5; 8 bases are shared with TRBD1. Germline trimming cut 8 bases from V and 6 bases from J; bases unmatched to any gene: 9. The length of the CDR3 is 14 residues. Germline loops: CDR1 MDHEN, CDR2 SYDVKM. CDR3 bases: TGTGCCAGCCGGACAGGGAGCGGGGTTCAGCCCCAGCATTTT. Protein: CASRTGSGVQPQHF.

The CDR3 nucleotides read TGCGCCAGCAGCCCCGGGACAGTGGAGACCCAGTACTTC. It encodes CASSPGTVETQYF. This rearrangement joins TRBV5-1 to TRBJ2-5; TRBD1 matches at 7 bases. Unmatched junction bases numbered 5, after V lost 4 bases and J lost 5 bases. This CDR3 has 13 residues. Germline CDR1 reads SGHRS; CDR2 reads YFSETQ.

CDR3 in amino acids: CASSSQGNYGYTF. CDR3 nucleotides: TGCGCCAGCAGCTCACAGGGGAACTATGGCTACACCTTC. V gene TRBV5-1 combines with J gene TRBJ1-2; 7 bases agree with TRBD1. Trimming removed 3 bases from V and 2 bases from J; junction bases left unmatched: 1. Germline V gives CDR1 SGHRS, CDR2 YFSETQ. The CDR3 spans 13 residues.

V is TRBV5-1 and J is TRBJ1-1; D not certain. Trimming left V 4 bases short and J 1 base short, with 11 bases between. The germline CDR1 and CDR2 sequences are SGHRS and YFSETQ. The CDR3 is 14 residues long. This chain's CDR3 is CASSKQEANTEAFF. The DNA for the CDR3 is TGCGCCAGCAGCAAGCAGGAGGCGAACACTGAAGCTTTCTTT.

This sequence joins TRBV9 and TRBJ2-7; 8 nucleotides match TRBD2. CDR1 is SGDLS, CDR2 YYNGEE, per germline. This CDR3 spans 15 amino acids. Losses at the gene ends were 4 bases for V and 0 bases for J; bases not matched to a gene: 6. CDR3: CASSPSGSSSYEQYF. Written as DNA, the CDR3 is TGTGCCAGCAGCCCTAGCGGGTCTAGCTCCTACGAGCAGTACTTC.

The rearrangement links TRBV28 to TRBJ1-1; weak D call: TRBD1 (5 bases). The CDR3 runs to 15 residues. Trimming pared 1 base from V and 5 bases from J, leaving 14 bases between. Germline lookup yields CDR1 MDHEN and CDR2 SYDVKM. The CDR3 DNA reads TGTGCCAGCAGTTTATTGATCAGGGCGGGGACTGAAGCTTTCTTT. This sequence encodes CASSLLIRAGTEAFF.

This clone was recorded only once. The chain uses TRBV11-3 and TRBJ1-6; the D gene is possibly TRBD1 (6 bases). V shed 8 bases and J shed 10 bases, with 12 bases lying between them. CDR1 and CDR2 from the germline V gene are SGHNT and YENEEA. The CDR3 consists of 12 residues. The CDR3 sequence: CASRRGGSPLHF. The CDR3 DNA reads as TGTGCCAGCCGCAGGGGCGGGTCACCCCTCCACTTT.